Included here is one TCR beta chain sequence, with context. Its target is not known. This entry belongs to a study of T cells expressing NK-cell markers. Study-wide context: There were seven HCMV-seropositive donors and one seronegative donor among the eight sequenced.

The study's findings and limits: There remained a lack of clarity about HCMV specificity of expanded NKG2C+ T cell clones.

5'RACE template switching with UMIs generated TCR beta cDNA. TCRdb derives one entry per CDR3 protein from the 5' RACE reads, leaving out DNA. Its listing shows around 550,000 distinct CDR3 sequences. The CDR3 covers 12 residues. Germline CDR1 reads DFQATT; CDR2 reads SNEGSKA (reference sequence). The TCR sequence derives from a man in his late teens or twenties in good health. The V gene is TRBV20-1, the J gene TRBJ1-2; TCRdb designates TRBD1, a call that cannot be tested without DNA. The sequenced material came from blood T cells: a sorted CD56 or NKG2C T cell subset, CD4+ or CD8+ T cells, or bulk PBMC T cells (not recorded which). The CDR3 sequence is CSAAGVDYGYTF.